Below, 19 T cell receptor beta chains from the same sample are listed, as sequenced in a study of T cell repertoires in cytomegalovirus infection. TCRdb fed the reads into MiXCR, producing one record per CDR3 protein. This sample has roughly 720,000 distinct CDR3 sequences, with roughly 36% found just once. The sample taken for sequencing was PBMCs. All receptors come from a human donor in good health (CMV status not recorded). Some clones in this sample may be carry-over from other donors' samples.

V usage is TRBV5-4 and J usage is TRBJ2-7; TRBD1 matches 7 bases. The CDR3 contains 14 residues. The germline V gene encodes CDR1 SGHNT and CDR2 YYREEE (reference sequence). J gave up 6 bases and V 4 bases, and 10 bases lay outside the gene matches. The CDR3 DNA follows: TGTGCCAGCAGCCTTTTTAGACAGGGCAGCGAGCAGTACTTC. Translated, it gives CASSLFRQGSEQYF.

This chain uses TRBV6-6 with TRBJ2-5; TRBD2 matches at 7 bases. Germline V gene data show CDR1 as MNHNY and CDR2 as SVGAGI (reference sequence). There are 16 residues in the CDR3. J lost 7 bases, V lost 0 bases, and 11 bases had no gene match. The CDR3 region is CASSYSDPGGSGTQYF. CDR3 sequence (DNA): TGTGCCAGCAGTTACTCGGATCCCGGGGGGTCCGGGACCCAGTACTTC.

This clonotype occurred a few times. The chain couples TRBV15 to TRBJ2-7, with D hard to call. V was pared by 5 bases and J by 1 base, with 15 bases between. The CDR3 extends over 15 amino acids. CDR1 is LNHNV, CDR2 YYDKDF, per germline (reference sequence). The CDR3 DNA reads TGTGCCACCAGCGCCGAGCCCAGGTCTTCCTACGAGCAGTACTTC. The encoded protein is CATSAEPRSSYEQYF. The full variable domain, completed using reference TRBV15 and TRBJ2-7, is DAMVIQNPRYQVTQFGKPVTLSCSQTLNHNVMYWYQQKSSQAPKLLFHYYDKDFNNEADTPDNFQSRRPNTSFCFLDIRSPGLGDTAMYLCATSAEPRSSYEQYFGPGTRLTVT.

The gene calls are TRBV6-5 and TRBJ1-2; D might be TRBD1 (6 bases). The CDR3 is made up of 15 amino acids. V gave up 5 bases and J gave up 4 bases, with 17 bases separating them. The germline V gene has CDR1 MNHEY and CDR2 SVGAGI. CDR3 DNA: TGTGCCAGCAGTCCCGGCGGACAGAGCAGCTATGGCTACACCTTC. It is translated as CASSPGGQSSYGYTF.

The table lists this clonotype with a few counts. V usage is TRBV4-1 and J usage is TRBJ2-1; D possibly uses TRBD1 or TRBD2 (5 bases each). The V end was cut by 4 bases, the J end by 7 bases, with 20 bases between. CDR1 and CDR2 (germline): MGHRA, YSYEKL. The CDR3 has 16 amino acids. The CDR3 spells CASSPPVLRGQNEQFF. The DNA of the CDR3 is TGCGCCAGCAGCCCCCCAGTGTTGAGGGGCCAGAATGAGCAGTTCTTC.

Ten or more counts support this clonotype. V is TRBV7-2 and J is TRBJ2-7; the match to TRBD2 covers 9 bases. V shed 1 base and J 0 bases; nucleotides not matched to a gene: 7. CDR1 is SGHTA, CDR2 FQGNSA, per germline. The CDR3 runs to 17 residues. This CDR3 is CASSLEVSGSSSYEQYF. The CDR3 DNA reads TGTGCCAGCAGCTTAGAGGTTAGCGGGAGCAGCTCCTACGAGCAGTACTTC. Looking up the rest from reference TRBV7-2 and TRBJ2-7 gives the full variable domain: GAGVSQSPSNKVTEKGKDVELRCDPISGHTALYWYRQSLGQGLEFLIYFQGNSAPDKSGLPSDRFSAERTGGSVSTLTIQRTQQEDSAVYLCASSLEVSGSSSYEQYFGPGTRLTVT.

This clonotype was counted a few times. V and J are TRBV12-3 or TRBV12-4 and TRBJ1-2, with D possibly TRBD1 on 5 matching bases. The germline V and J ends were trimmed by 7 bases and 8 bases, with 14 bases remaining between them. The CDR3 is made up of 12 amino acids. CDR3 in amino acids: CASTIGATGYTF. CDR3 nucleotide sequence: TGTGCCAGCACCATTGGGGCAACCGGCTACACCTTC.

The chain carries TRBV12-3 or TRBV12-4 and TRBJ2-7; possible D gene TRBD1, 5 bases. V was cut by 2 bases and J by 5 bases, with 16 bases left in between. The CDR3 totals 15 residues. The CDR3 protein is CASSLIQPGRNEQYF. The CDR3 nucleotides are TGTGCCAGCAGTTTAATTCAGCCAGGGCGGAACGAGCAGTACTTC.

This clonotype was seen only a few times. J is TRBJ2-5 and V is TRBV7-9; 9 nucleotides agree with TRBD2. In germline, CDR1 is SEHNR, CDR2 FQNEAQ (reference sequence). The CDR3 is made up of 15 amino acids. Trimming took 1 base from V and 5 from J; bases not matched to a gene: 5. The CDR3 DNA sequence: TGTGCCAGCAGCTTAGTGCGGGGGGGCCATGAGACCCAGTACTTC. Residues: CASSLVRGGHETQYF.

The gene calls are TRBV7-9 and TRBJ2-7; 10 bases are a match to TRBD1. Losses at the gene ends were 11 bases for V and 0 bases for J; bases not matched to a gene: 7. CDR1 is SEHNR and CDR2 is FQNEAQ in the germline V gene (reference sequence). This CDR3 has 14 residues. CDR3 loop: CAPPGTGASYEQYF. The CDR3 nucleotides are TGTGCCCCCCCGGGGACAGGGGCCTCCTACGAGCAGTACTTC.

The V gene is TRBV28, the J gene TRBJ2-7; D is uncertain. V shed 3 bases and J shed 3 bases, with 12 bases lying between them. The germline CDR1 and CDR2 sequences are MDHEN and SYDVKM. The CDR3 length is 14 residues. The CDR3: CASSFCCQDYEQYF. In DNA, the CDR3 is TGTGCCAGCAGTTTTTGCTGTCAGGACTACGAGCAGTACTTC.

As for this clonotype: It may be a read error: a sequence one base away is much more abundant. The V gene is TRBV12-3 or TRBV12-4, the J gene TRBJ2-1, with D unresolved. Trimming stripped 3 bases from V and 5 bases from J, with 11 bases between. CDR3 length equals 14 residues. The CDR3 sequence: CASSFYGPNNEQFF. The CDR3 nucleotides are TGTGCCAGCAGTTTTTATGGGCCCAACAATGAGCAGTTCTTC.

This clonotype has only a few counts. V usage is TRBV2 and J usage is TRBJ2-3; D is ambiguous. The germline V gene has CDR1 SNHLY and CDR2 FYNNEI. CDR3 length: 12 amino acids. V was pared by 3 bases and J by 2 bases, with 3 bases between. CDR3 loop: CASSDDTDTQYF. CDR3 nucleotide sequence: TGTGCCAGCAGTGATGACACAGATACGCAGTATTTT.

The chain links TRBV4-1 to TRBJ2-1; D is unresolved. CDR1 is MGHRA and CDR2 is YSYEKL in the germline V gene. Trimming left V 3 bases short and J 5 bases short, with 41 bases between. The CDR3 sequence is 24 residues long. The CDR3 region is CASSHDNFPNPTVLGDDQNNEQFF. The CDR3 DNA reads TGCGCCAGCAGCCATGACAACTTCCCGAACCCCACCGTTTTAGGTGATGACCAAAACAATGAGCAGTTCTTC.

This chain connects TRBV7-9 to TRBJ1-1; D is possibly TRBD1 (5 bases). The CDR3 length is 15 residues. Germline values: CDR1 SEHNR, CDR2 FQNEAQ (reference sequence). V shed 3 bases and J shed 0 bases, with 11 bases lying between them. The CDR3 here is CASSFVGHLNTEAFF. CDR3 nucleotide sequence: TGTGCCAGCAGCTTCGTAGGACATTTGAACACTGAAGCTTTCTTT.

The chain has TRBV7-9 and TRBJ2-5; TRBD2 aligns across 8 bases. Germline V lookup: CDR1 SEHNR, CDR2 FQNEAQ (reference sequence). The junction had 5 bases not matched to a gene; V was cut back by 5 bases and J by 0 bases. There are 15 residues in the CDR3. The CDR3 spells CASSHLAGNQETQYF. In DNA form, the CDR3 reads TGTGCCAGCAGCCACTTAGCGGGGAACCAAGAGACCCAGTACTTC.

V usage is TRBV5-5 and J usage is TRBJ1-5; D gene uncertain. This CDR3 is built from 14 residues. Trimming removed 0 bases from V and 7 bases from J, with 11 bases in between. Germline values: CDR1 SGHKS, CDR2 YYEKEE (reference sequence). CDR3 in DNA: TGTGCCAGCAGCTTGGACGGGATCGACCAGCCCCAGCATTTT. It translates to CASSLDGIDQPQHF.

The gene calls are TRBV6-6 and TRBJ2-7; D is unresolved. Germline-derived CDR1 and CDR2 are MNHNY and SVGAGI (reference sequence). This CDR3 region has 12 residues. The V gene lost 6 bases and the J gene lost 4 bases, with 10 bases spanning the gap. The CDR3 bases are TGTGCCAGCAGGGGGTCGAGGTACGAGCAGTACTTC. It translates to CASRGSRYEQYF.

The V call is TRBV27, the J call TRBJ1-4, with 9 bases identical to TRBD1. CDR3 length equals 14 residues. J gave up 7 bases and V 5 bases, and 5 bases lay outside the gene matches. Germline-derived CDR1 and CDR2 are MNHEY and SMNVEV (reference sequence). The CDR3 bases are TGTGCCAGCAGTCCGGGACAGGGTGGTGAAAAACTGTTTTTT. It yields the protein CASSPGQGGEKLFF.